This T cell receptor beta chain was captured in a study of identical twins. TCRdb re-derived calls from the 5' RACE reads in MiXCR, one entry per CDR3 protein. Among 450,000 or so distinct CDR3 sequences listed, 11% to 15% were seen once. Per germline, CDR1 SGHRS and CDR2 YFSETQ. The length of the CDR3 is 15 residues. Germline trimming cut 4 bases from V and 4 bases from J; bases unmatched to any gene: 7. This clonotype occurred a few times. These data also featured in a second study, about yellow fever vaccine responses in identical twins.

The J gene is TRBJ2-1, the V gene TRBV5-1, with 8 bases fitting TRBD1. The sequenced material came from CD4+ T cells sorted from blood. This clonotype was sampled from a woman younger than 35 in good health. The CDR3 region is CASSPAGQEYNEQFF. CDR3 DNA sequence: TGCGCCAGCAGCCCGGCGGGACAGGAGTACAATGAGCAGTTCTTC.